Ten or more counts support the clone carrying this T cell receptor (beta chain). The CDR3 runs to 13 residues. Per germline, CDR1 SQVTM and CDR2 ANQGSEA. With V trimmed by 7 bases and J by 6 bases, 4 bases remained unmatched. The data were obtained in a study of patients and donors after allogeneic stem cell transplantation. TCRdb fed the RT-PCR reads into MiXCR, producing one record per CDR3 protein. Of over 400,000 distinct CDR3 sequences in the sample, more than 15% were seen once. The J gene is TRBJ2-1, the V gene TRBV29-1, with 12 nucleotides matching TRBD2. The origin of this receptor is a human donor who was either an allogeneic HSCT recipient or a stem cell or donor lymphocyte infusion donor (not recorded which). It is not recorded whose cells these are; they may come from a transplant donor. The sample taken for sequencing was blood, either unsorted or a sorted T cell fraction (not recorded which). DNA of the CDR3: TGCAGCGCGAGACTAGCGGGAGTCAATGAGCAGTTCTTC. Translation gives CSARLAGVNEQFF.